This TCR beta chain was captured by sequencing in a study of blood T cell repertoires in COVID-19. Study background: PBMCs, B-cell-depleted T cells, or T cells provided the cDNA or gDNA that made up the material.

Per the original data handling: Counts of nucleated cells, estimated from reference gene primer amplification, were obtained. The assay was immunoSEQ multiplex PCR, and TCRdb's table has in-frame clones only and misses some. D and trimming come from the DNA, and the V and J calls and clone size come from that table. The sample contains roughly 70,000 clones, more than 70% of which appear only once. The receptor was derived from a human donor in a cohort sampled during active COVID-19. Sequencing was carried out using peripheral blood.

CDR3 region: CASSVAQGDTDTQYF. DNA for the CDR3: TGCGCCAGCAGTGTAGCCCAGGGGGACACAGATACGCAGTATTTT. The V and J genes are TRBV10-1 and TRBJ2-3; 7 bases match TRBD1. V shed 4 bases and J 2 bases; nucleotides not matched to a gene: 6. This CDR3 contains 15 residues. From germline, CDR1 is WNHNN and CDR2 SYGVQD (reference sequence).